The rows below give T cell receptor beta chains drawn from one sample of a study of neurological immune-mediated disorders. Each CDR3 protein is one row after TCRdb ran MiXCR on the 5' RACE reads. The profile covers 32,000 or so distinct CDR3 sequences, with about 12% appearing a single time and 5.8% taken by the ten largest. The sequencing input was PBMCs. These receptors were taken from a woman aged 60-75 years in good health. The CDR3 runs from the conserved cysteine through the conserved F or W. D genes are given only for firm matches. The size entry is marked missing in some rows and otherwise reads once, few, many or a size class.

d_call: NA; j_call: TRBJ1-5; clone_size: many; v_call: TRBV27; cdr3_length: 15; cdr3_aa: CASGLRGGGYQPQHF; cdr3_nt: TGTGCCAGCGGCCTCCGAGGGGGGGGATATCAGCCCCAGCATTTT
d_call: TRBD2; j_call: TRBJ2-3; clone_size: many; v_call: TRBV20-1; cdr3_length: 16; cdr3_aa: CSASYRLAGGSDPQVF; cdr3_nt: TGCAGTGCTAGCTATCGACTAGCGGGGGGGTCGGACCCACAGGTATTT
d_call: NA; j_call: TRBJ1-4; clone_size: few; v_call: TRBV30; cdr3_length: 13; cdr3_aa: CAWSVNQGEKLFF; cdr3_nt: TGTGCCTGGAGTGTAAACCAGGGTGAAAAACTGTTTTTT
d_call: TRBD2; j_call: TRBJ2-5; clone_size: many; v_call: TRBV5-1; cdr3_length: 15; cdr3_aa: CASSFGRVAQETQYF; cdr3_nt: TGCGCCAGCAGCTTTGGGAGGGTAGCCCAAGAGACCCAGTACTTC
d_call: NA; j_call: TRBJ2-3; clone_size: many; v_call: TRBV3-1; cdr3_length: 14; cdr3_aa: CASSQGAATDTQYF; cdr3_nt: TGTGCCAGCAGCCAAGGGGCAGCCACAGATACGCAGTATTTT
d_call: NA; j_call: TRBJ2-1; clone_size: many; v_call: TRBV5-1; cdr3_length: 13; cdr3_aa: CASSRQRDNEQFF; cdr3_nt: TGCGCCAGCAGCAGGCAGAGGGACAATGAGCAGTTCTTC
d_call: TRBD1; j_call: TRBJ2-3; clone_size: many; v_call: TRBV5-1; cdr3_length: 17; cdr3_aa: CASSSSRGQGVADTQYF; cdr3_nt: TGCGCCAGCAGCTCTTCTCGGGGACAGGGAGTGGCAGATACGCAGTATTTT
d_call: TRBD2; j_call: TRBJ2-3; clone_size: many; v_call: TRBV3-1; cdr3_length: 13; cdr3_aa: CASSLRGGDTQYF; cdr3_nt: TGTGCCAGCAGCTTACGGGGGGGCGATACGCAGTATTTT
d_call: NA; j_call: TRBJ1-1; clone_size: many; v_call: TRBV7-2; cdr3_length: 13; cdr3_aa: CASGGARSTEAFF; cdr3_nt: TGTGCCAGCGGGGGGGCACGGAGCACTGAAGCTTTCTTT
d_call: TRBD1; j_call: TRBJ1-1; clone_size: many; v_call: TRBV7-2; cdr3_length: 14; cdr3_aa: CASSLGGVGTEAFF; cdr3_nt: TGTGCCAGCAGCCTAGGGGGCGTGGGCACTGAAGCTTTCTTT
d_call: NA; j_call: TRBJ2-7; clone_size: many; v_call: TRBV20-1; cdr3_length: 14; cdr3_aa: CSAIEALSVYEQYF; cdr3_nt: TGCAGTGCTATTGAGGCGCTCTCCGTCTACGAGCAGTACTTC
d_call: NA; j_call: TRBJ2-7; clone_size: many; v_call: TRBV27; cdr3_length: 13; cdr3_aa: CASRYQGKDEQYF; cdr3_nt: TGTGCCAGCAGATACCAGGGGAAGGACGAGCAGTACTTC
d_call: NA; j_call: TRBJ1-6; clone_size: few; v_call: TRBV6-6; cdr3_length: 15; cdr3_aa: CASSYDSVTNSPLHF; cdr3_nt: TGTGCCAGCAGTTACGATTCCGTTACTAATTCACCCCTCCACTTT
d_call: NA; j_call: TRBJ1-1; clone_size: many; v_call: TRBV5-1; cdr3_length: 15; cdr3_aa: CASSLAGTIGTEAFF; cdr3_nt: TGCGCCAGCAGCTTGGCCGGGACAATCGGCACTGAAGCTTTCTTT
d_call: NA; j_call: TRBJ2-1; clone_size: many; v_call: TRBV28; cdr3_length: 15; cdr3_aa: CASSLADSTYNEQFF; cdr3_nt: TGTGCCAGCAGTTTGGCGGACAGTACCTACAATGAGCAGTTCTTC
d_call: NA; j_call: TRBJ2-3; clone_size: NA; v_call: TRBV7-9; cdr3_length: 15; cdr3_aa: CASRALEKRTDTQYF; cdr3_nt: TGTGCCAGCAGAGCCTTAGAAAAACGCACAGATACGCAGTATTTT
d_call: TRBD2; j_call: TRBJ2-5; clone_size: many; v_call: TRBV15; cdr3_length: 15; cdr3_aa: CATSATRGGLETQYF; cdr3_nt: TGTGCCACCAGCGCCACGCGGGGGGGCTTGGAGACCCAGTACTTC
d_call: NA; j_call: TRBJ2-3; clone_size: many; v_call: TRBV7-2; cdr3_length: 14; cdr3_aa: CASSLSAGTDTQYF; cdr3_nt: TGTGCCAGCAGCTTATCGGCCGGCACAGATACGCAGTATTTT
d_call: NA; j_call: TRBJ1-5; clone_size: many; v_call: TRBV6-5; cdr3_length: 15; cdr3_aa: CASSHGGVSNQPQHF; cdr3_nt: TGTGCCAGCAGTCACGGGGGGGTTAGCAATCAGCCCCAGCATTTT
d_call: TRBD1; j_call: TRBJ1-1; clone_size: many; v_call: TRBV10-3; cdr3_length: 13; cdr3_aa: CAIRTGLNTEAFF; cdr3_nt: TGTGCCATCAGGACAGGGCTGAACACTGAAGCTTTCTTT
d_call: NA; j_call: TRBJ1-5; clone_size: NA; v_call: TRBV5-1; cdr3_length: 13; cdr3_aa: CASSLEADQPQHF; cdr3_nt: TGCGCCAGCAGCTTGGAAGCGGATCAGCCCCAGCATTTT
d_call: NA; j_call: TRBJ2-7; clone_size: many; v_call: TRBV12-3/TRBV12-4; cdr3_length: 16; cdr3_aa: CASSKGRKALSYEQYF; cdr3_nt: TGTGCCAGCAGTAAGGGCCGGAAGGCTCTGAGCTACGAGCAGTACTTC
d_call: NA; j_call: TRBJ1-3; clone_size: many; v_call: TRBV7-2; cdr3_length: 15; cdr3_aa: CASSALAGQGNTIYF; cdr3_nt: TGTGCCAGCAGCGCTCTTGCAGGACAGGGAAACACCATATATTTT
d_call: TRBD2; j_call: TRBJ2-3; clone_size: medium-sized; v_call: TRBV9; cdr3_length: 19; cdr3_aa: CASSVAGTSGGVNPDTQYF; cdr3_nt: TGTGCCAGCAGCGTAGCGGGGACTAGCGGGGGAGTAAACCCAGATACGCAGTATTTT
d_call: TRBD2; j_call: TRBJ2-1; clone_size: many; v_call: TRBV5-1; cdr3_length: 15; cdr3_aa: CASSWGLAGGDEQFF; cdr3_nt: TGCGCCAGCAGCTGGGGACTAGCGGGGGGGGATGAGCAGTTCTTC
d_call: TRBD1; j_call: TRBJ2-7; clone_size: many; v_call: TRBV9; cdr3_length: 14; cdr3_aa: CASSVQGVPYEQYF; cdr3_nt: TGTGCCAGCAGCGTCCAGGGGGTCCCCTACGAGCAGTACTTC
d_call: TRBD1; j_call: TRBJ1-1; clone_size: many; v_call: TRBV6-5; cdr3_length: 16; cdr3_aa: CASSPDRGVGDTEAFF; cdr3_nt: TGTGCCAGCAGCCCGGACAGGGGCGTTGGGGACACTGAAGCTTTCTTT
d_call: NA; j_call: TRBJ2-5; clone_size: many; v_call: TRBV10-3; cdr3_length: 15; cdr3_aa: CAISDSGDRAETQYF; cdr3_nt: TGTGCCATCAGTGATAGCGGGGACAGGGCAGAGACCCAGTACTTC
d_call: NA; j_call: TRBJ2-7; clone_size: few; v_call: TRBV20-1; cdr3_length: 12; cdr3_aa: CSARVTGQLQYF; cdr3_nt: TGCAGTGCTAGAGTGACTGGGCAGCTGCAGTACTTC
d_call: NA; j_call: TRBJ2-2; clone_size: NA; v_call: TRBV20-1; cdr3_length: 14; cdr3_aa: CSASGLISTGELFF; cdr3_nt: TGCAGTGCTAGCGGACTAATATCCACCGGGGAGCTGTTTTTT
d_call: NA; j_call: TRBJ2-2; clone_size: many; v_call: TRBV11-2; cdr3_length: 16; cdr3_aa: CASSPPGGQNTGELFF; cdr3_nt: TGTGCCAGCAGCCCACCCGGGGGTCAGAACACCGGGGAGCTGTTTTTT
d_call: NA; j_call: TRBJ2-1; clone_size: medium-sized; v_call: TRBV5-1; cdr3_length: 14; cdr3_aa: CASSLQEGYNEQFF; cdr3_nt: TGCGCCAGCAGCTTACAGGAGGGCTACAATGAGCAGTTCTTC
d_call: NA; j_call: TRBJ2-2; clone_size: many; v_call: TRBV7-2; cdr3_length: 15; cdr3_aa: CASSLQAGASGELFF; cdr3_nt: TGTGCCAGCAGCTTACAGGCAGGCGCATCCGGGGAGCTGTTTTTT